These 13 T cell receptor beta chains came from one sample sequenced in a study of blood T cells in healthy people across ages (dated by TCRdb to the mid-2010s). The library came from 5' RACE. The instrument given in TCRdb is Illumina HiSeq 2500. The second PCR ran for about 7 to 11 cycles and used a J-beta primer mix along with a sample-barcoded 5' primer. In-frame beta chains were kept once TCRdb had trimmed the public reads at Q25 with fastp and called clones with MiXCR. Rows with one shared CDR3 protein collapse into an entry with the most common genes and DNA. This sample gives almost 1 million distinct CDR3 sequences in total; approximately 50% of them show up just once. In total, the top ten clones hold over 20% of the sample. The specimen sequenced was blood. These TCRs come from a woman aged 60 to 75 in good health.

CDR3 in DNA: TGCGCCAGCAGCCAGACCGGACTAGCGGGAAACTACGAGCAGTACTTC. This translates into CASSQTGLAGNYEQYF. V gene TRBV4-1 combines with J gene TRBJ2-4; TRBD2 matches at 12 bases. The J call is doubtful: the DNA matches TRBJ2-7 better. The germline CDR1 and CDR2 sequences are MGHRA and YSYEKL. The CDR3 contains 16 residues.

This clonotype was seen ten or more times. The chain employs TRBV29-1 and TRBJ2-3, with TRBD2 identical over 7 bases. Per germline, CDR1 SQVTM and CDR2 ANQGSEA. CDR3 size: 15 residues. V shed 7 bases and J 2 bases; nucleotides not matched to a gene: 12. CDR3 coding DNA: TGCAGCGCCCCCCCGGGCGGGAGCCTCACAGATACGCAGTATTTT. This gives the protein CSAPPGGSLTDTQYF.

The sample holds many counts of this clonotype. The gene calls are TRBV12-3 or TRBV12-4 and TRBJ2-1; 7 nucleotides align to TRBD2. Trimming at V came to 5 bases and at J to 5 bases, leaving 9 bases not matched to a gene. This CDR3 spans 15 amino acids. The CDR3 here is CASSPGRRTNNEQFF. The CDR3 nucleotides read TGTGCCAGCAGTCCCGGGAGGCGCACCAACAATGAGCAGTTCTTC.

This clonotype showed up just a few times. The chain carries TRBV29-1 and TRBJ2-5; D may be TRBD2 (7 bases). Per germline, CDR1 SQVTM and CDR2 ANQGSEA. Trimming shortened V by 0 bases and J by 5 bases, and 19 bases separated the two germline ends. This CDR3 spans 16 amino acids. DNA for the CDR3: TGCAGCGTTGAAGATCTAGGGGGGAGGGCAAGGGAGACCCAGTACTTC. Translating it yields CSVEDLGGRARETQYF.

This clonotype showed up just a few times. The chain carries TRBV12-3 or TRBV12-4 and TRBJ2-3; 13 nucleotides match TRBD2. Trimming cost V 7 bases and J 1 base; bases outside gene matches: 5. This CDR3 is built from 16 residues. The CDR3 DNA is TGTGCCAGCATCTCAGGACTAGCGGGGGGCACAGATACGCAGTATTTT. It encodes CASISGLAGGTDTQYF.

About this clonotype: A junction boundary mismatches the germline segment, possibly from a read error. The chain joins TRBV5-6 to TRBJ2-3; D may be TRBD2 (6 bases). The germline V gene encodes CDR1 SGHDT and CDR2 YYEEEE. The CDR3 runs 14 residues. The CDR3 coding sequence is TGTGCCGGCAGGCGGGGCTTTAGCACAGATACGCAGTATTTT. Protein sequence: CAGRRGFSTDTQYF.

The genes are TRBV11-2 and TRBJ2-2; 7 positions match TRBD2. This CDR3 contains 15 residues. The ends lost 6 bases at V and 5 bases at J; junction bases unmatched: 9. In germline, CDR1 is SGHAT, CDR2 FQNNGV. CDR3 residues: CASRGREALTGELFF. The CDR3 DNA reads TGTGCCAGCAGGGGTCGGGAGGCCCTAACCGGGGAGCTGTTTTTT.

The CDR3 sequence is CASSLGPSMSGGELFF. CDR3 nucleotide sequence: TGCGCCAGCAGCTTGGGACCAAGCATGAGTGGCGGGGAGCTGTTTTTT. The chain has TRBV5-1 and TRBJ2-2; D unresolved. Germline assignment: CDR1 SGHRS and CDR2 YFSETQ. There are 16 residues in the CDR3. V lost 0 bases, J lost 7 bases, and 16 bases lay in between.

This clonotype showed up just a few times. The rearrangement uses TRBV5-1 and TRBJ2-1; no clear D gene. The germline V and J ends were trimmed by 3 bases and 8 bases, with 12 bases remaining between them. The CDR3 runs to 13 residues. Germline CDR1 and CDR2: SGHRS and YFSETQ. For the CDR3, the DNA is TGCGCCAGCAGCTCAACAGTGACGGATGAGCAGTTCTTC. This sequence encodes CASSSTVTDEQFF.

As DNA, the CDR3 is TGCAGTGCTAGCGCACAGAACTATGGCTACACCTTC. It translates to CSASAQNYGYTF. The V and J genes are TRBV20-1 and TRBJ1-2, with D unclear. CDR1 is DFQATT and CDR2 is SNEGSKA in the germline V gene (reference sequence). The CDR3 runs to 12 residues. The germline V and J ends were trimmed by 3 bases and 2 bases, with 7 bases remaining between them.

The chain employs TRBV20-1 and TRBJ1-5; no clear D gene. The CDR3 runs to 12 residues. Trimming took 0 bases from V and 4 from J, leaving 4 bases between them. From germline, CDR1 is DFQATT and CDR2 SNEGSKA (reference sequence). For the CDR3, the DNA is TGCAGTGCTAGAGAGACAAATCAGCCCCAGCATTTT. It specifies CSARETNQPQHF.

Comment on this clonotype: The germline gene is not matched at one end of the junction; a read error may be the cause. CDR3 protein: CSARVAGQETRYF. DNA for the CDR3: TGCAGTGCTAGGGTAGCGGGACAAGAGACCCGGTACTTC. The chain couples TRBV20-1 to TRBJ2-5; 8 nucleotides align to TRBD2. The CDR3 extends over 13 amino acids. CDR1 is DFQATT and CDR2 is SNEGSKA in the germline V gene (reference sequence).

The rearrangement joins TRBV3-1 to TRBJ1-2; TRBD1 is a possible D gene (5 bases). Trimming cost V 4 bases and J 7 bases, with 19 bases left between them. This CDR3 spans 15 amino acids. CDR1 is LGHDT and CDR2 is YNNKEL in the germline V gene (reference sequence). CDR3 region: CASSRGFLLYGGYTF. DNA for the CDR3: TGTGCCAGCAGCCGGGGGTTTCTCCTTTATGGTGGCTACACCTTC.